This TCR beta chain was sequenced in a study of blood T cell repertoires in COVID-19. The V and J ends lost 1 base and 2 bases, in that order; junction bases with no gene match: 5. The CDR3 has 15 amino acids. From germline, CDR1 is LNHNV and CDR2 YYDKDF (reference sequence). Only in-frame clones appear in the TCRdb table, and some are missing; sequencing was by immunoSEQ multiplex PCR. The sample lists 40,000 to 50,000 clones, more than 75% occurring once. The sequence came from a human donor in a cohort sampled during active COVID-19. Sequencing was performed on peripheral blood. This sequence joins TRBV15 and TRBJ2-7, with TRBD2 identical over 7 bases. The CDR3 coding sequence is TGTGCCACCAGCAGAGTCGGGGGAGGGGCCTACGAGCAGTACTTC. It is translated as CATSRVGGGAYEQYF.